This TCR beta chain comes out of a study of cytomegalovirus exposure and HLA in healthy donors (dated by TCRdb to about 2017). A note on the overall study: According to an earlier analysis of 587 of the donors, about 170 million T cells yielded roughly 110 million unique TCR beta sequences and about 300 Gb of sequence data. In a later genetic analysis, genome-wide SNP genotypes for 398 of the 666 donors were used, and that subset was treated as a discovery cohort. Rather than using new phenotypic data, the later analysis identified candidate immune exposures from TCR beta sequences and from how often those sequences occurred across donors. The genetic ancestry cluster associated with self-reported Caucasian donors included 81% of the 398 genotyped donors. All discovery cohort repertoires had been generated on a single sequencing platform. The study profiled the T cell repertoires of some 610 subjects by immunosequencing and related them to cytomegalovirus serostatus. To predict cytomegalovirus infection status, the study brought together high-throughput TCR immunosequencing, statistical association of individual TCRs with disease status, and machine learning. Roughly 320 gigabases of sequencing data and tens of millions of unique TCR sequences made up an early release that covered several hundred HLA-typed donors. Among 398 genotyped donors of the cohort, an average of around 240,000 unique TCR beta nucleotide sequences were sequenced per donor, approximately 20% of them non-productive. Roughly 5 DR-DQ haplotypes were handled as single units for association and clustering, since linkage in the cohort was strong. A separate validation cohort of 100 to 150 different subjects was used in addition to the roughly 670-subject first cohort. Donor age, sex, ethnicity and CMV serostatus were compiled together with the repertoire data. The study was designed to test whether signatures of past pathogen exposure could be identified by cataloging public T cell receptors. HLA typing covered class I and class II loci at four-digit resolution. The number of typed donors differed by locus: about 620-640 for A, B, C, DRB1 and DQB1; roughly 510 for DQA1; approximately 600 for DPA1; and about 450 for DPB1. An earlier analysis of 500 to 750 of the donors applied high-throughput TCR beta sequencing to assess whether each TCR beta V gene segment acted as functional or pseudogenic. A later analysis re-analyzed previously published TCR beta repertoires from 600 to 850 donors and added high-resolution HLA genotyping to study TCR occurrence patterns. Results the study describes overall, beyond this receptor: A later analysis found that TCR association rates varied across HLA loci, with DRB1 alleles showing the most associated TCRs and HLA-C alleles the fewest. The earlier analysis of around 600 of the donors excluded approximately 15 rarely observed V segments, including chromosome 9 orphons, because counts were too low. Broadly in line with IMGT annotations, most TCR beta V segments showed up in productive rearrangements about 87% or about 30% of the time in an earlier analysis of 587 of the donors. Correlated functional status among segregating V segments might reflect linkage disequilibrium, but an unknown experimental factor could not be ruled out. In vitro tests confirmed that a few of the cytomegalovirus-associated TCR beta chains recognize cytomegalovirus antigens. Presence/absence analyses assumed roughly uniform sequencing depth across donors, an assumption that may not hold. For the cohort, immune exposure information was limited to CMV serostatus. In a later analysis, several top co-occurrence clusters were reported to appear linked to parvovirus B19, influenza, CMV and Epstein-Barr virus. While some public TCRs were present in many individuals, most TCR sequences turned up only very rarely across donors. The sequencing pipeline was judged likely to have produced a cluster of highly shared sequence variants as a technical artifact. A later genetic analysis reported fewer N-insertions in productive TCRs among donors in an Asian-associated ancestry cluster than the approximately 700-donor mean. The study listed 164 TCR beta chains as associated with cytomegalovirus. In a later analysis, most CMV-associated TCR beta chains were found to appear HLA-restricted, with HLA associations seemingly driven largely by CMV exposure. A further reported finding was that TCR beta sequences accurately predicted the HLA-A and HLA-B alleles for most subjects in the first cohort. At a false discovery rate of 0.05, a later analysis linked fewer than 20,000 TCR beta sequences to specific HLA alleles. When HLA alleles, especially DR and DQ, strongly co-occurred, attributing TCR associations to individual alleles was difficult. Because the 87-base-pair reads could not distinguish some IMGT-functional V segments, including TRBV6-2 and TRBV6-3, those segments were excluded. In both the original and validation cohorts, the classifier was reported to diagnose cytomegalovirus status with high specificity and sensitivity. An association between a missense DCLRE1C variant and V-gene and J-gene trimming of TCR beta chains was found in a later genetic analysis and replicated in an independent cohort. A later analysis found that HLA-associated TCR beta chains were more clonally expanded and had lower generation probabilities than equally common non-associated chains. In this cohort, only TCR beta chains were sequenced, and detectable features were limited by the absence of alpha or paired-chain data. It was suggested by the authors that the approach could potentially be generalized to other disease states and immunological phenotypes. Because HLA typing was missing for some donors at each locus, association tests included only the typed subset.

The library was produced with the immunoSEQ multiplex PCR assay. A mixture of 60 forward primers for TCR Vbeta segments and 13 reverse primers for TCR Jbeta segments was used in the multiplex PCR. A multiplex PCR assay on genomic DNA amplified the CDR3 region of rearranged TCR beta genes. The amplified TCR beta libraries were sequenced on the Illumina HiSeq System as 87-base-pair reads. As for the authors' bioinformatics: Across the 600 to 700 repertoires, a later analysis counted roughly 77 million unique TCR beta chains, around 10 million of which were shared by at least two donors. Raw reads were error-corrected and collapsed into unique sequences by a nearest-neighbor algorithm in which closely related sequences were merged to remove PCR and sequencing errors. To assign V, D and J gene segments, CDR3 sequences were aligned to IMGT reference sequences. For a sequence to be retained, a match of at least six nucleotides to both a V gene segment and a J gene segment was required. Rearrangements were classified as productive when the CDR3 lacked stop codons and remained in frame with V and J, and all other rearrangements were classified as non-productive. Following IMGT convention, CDR3 was defined as the stretch from the second conserved V-encoded cysteine to the conserved J-encoded phenylalanine. In an earlier analysis of around 570 of the donors, sequences lacking an unambiguous match to a single V gene segment were excluded. In an earlier analysis of almost 600 of the donors, a V segment was called functional when productive rearrangements were above 56.7%, and segregating when the standard deviation between donors exceeded 5%. To diagnose cytomegalovirus status from the catalog of TCR beta chain sequences, a statistical classification framework was built. V and J gene assignment, in a later analysis, came from comparing TCR nucleotide sequences with IMGT/GENE-DB human TR gene sequences. Using the TCRdist pipeline, a later analysis assigned CDR3 sequences along with most-parsimonious VDJ recombination scenarios. A later analysis defined each TCR beta chain by its CDR3 amino acid sequence plus V-gene family, and excluded reads lacking a unique V-gene family. To address suspected cross-contamination and a sequencing artifact, a later analysis removed around 590 highly shared, low-generation-probability nucleotide sequences. In a later analysis, a clonal expansion index for each public chain was calculated from normalized within-repertoire ranks of inferred template counts. A later analysis computed generation probabilities with a VDJ recombination model fitted to out-of-frame rearrangements, and checked the results against IGoR. In a later analysis, hypergeometric tests were used to score TCR-TCR, TCR-HLA and TCR-CMV co-occurrence, with a repertoire-size bias correction applied to TCR pairs. In a later analysis, false discovery rates were estimated by permuting HLA or CMV assignments 20 times. In a later analysis, co-occurring TCRs were grouped using DBSCAN, and TCRdist sequence similarity was added for clustering within HLA-allele-positive subsets. For co-occurrence clustering, repertoires with fewer than 30,000 or more than 120,000 public chains were excluded, along with roughly five repertoires with anomalous nucleotide sharing. The immuneACCESS repertoire file appears here via TCRdb, limited to in-frame rearrangements. These files lack a portion of the clones; in checked studies, under half of the deficit traces to unresolved V genes, and the cause of the others is not known. V and J calls and clone size are copied from that table; D and trimming were computed from the DNA. The table for this sample lists approximately 150,000 clones; 75% to 85% of them were counted only once. The top ten clones comprise around 7.2% of the sample.

Worth noting for this clone: The antigen it binds to is not known. Qualities for individual bases were not recorded, and no much larger clone is one base off.

CDR1 MGHRA and CDR2 YSYEKL are derived from the germline V gene. Cut back by 6 bases and 4 bases, the V and J ends lie 12 bases apart. Taken from cysteine to phenylalanine, the CDR3 has 13 residues. Of all the DNA, just the CDR3 is kept, 39 bases in frame from base 1. In total, roughly 670 healthy bone marrow donors made up the cohort. Cohort members were all nominally healthy when sampled, although unrecorded immune exposures were likely present. The donor tested CMV seropositive and was one of the 289 seropositive cohort members. A peripheral blood sample was provided by each donor, and peripheral blood mononuclear cells were used for TCR beta sequencing. Genomic DNA was extracted from the blood cell samples with the Qiagen DNeasy Blood Extraction Kit.

This chain is built from TRBV4-1 and TRBJ2-5; possibly the D gene is TRBD2, per 6 matching bases. The sample taken for sequencing was PBMCs. The source is a man aged 25 to 40 in good health and CMV-seropositive. The CDR3 reads as follows: CASRQVGGETQYF. The nucleotides read TGCGCCAGCAGACAGGTGGGGGGAGAGACCCAGTACTTC.